This T cell receptor (beta chain) is drawn from a study of human T cells and chemical hapten exposure. The study's findings and limits: With patch test score, the counts of PT1 expanded TCRs showed a positive correlation. Compared with pre-sensitization or healthy control sets, expanded TCRs clustered more.

TCRdb analysed the RACE reads with MiXCR anew, one entry per CDR3 protein. Of tens of thousands of distinct CDR3 sequences in the sample, approximately 13% were seen once. Described time point: patch test 3, about 24 weeks after DPC sensitization. The treatment was: therapeutic diphenylcyclopropenone sensitization with weekly scalp DPC. At every patch-test visit, blood was drawn before the patch test was applied. About this clonotype itself: Its antigen is currently unknown.

The clonotype was recovered from a woman aged 45 to 65 with alopecia areata. Some clones in this sample may be carry-over from other donors' samples. This specimen was whole blood, taken in connection with sensitization to the hapten diphenylcyclopropenone (DPC).

The chain's CDR3 is CSVGTPRGSLYNEQFF. In DNA, the CDR3 is TGCAGCGTTGGGACTCCCCGTGGTTCATTGTACAATGAGCAGTTCTTC. The V call is TRBV29-1, the J call TRBJ2-1, with a possible D match to TRBD2 (5 bases). Trimming pared 4 bases from V and 4 bases from J, leaving 20 bases between. The germline V gene encodes CDR1 SQVTM and CDR2 ANQGSEA. The length of the CDR3 is 16 residues.